This T cell receptor (beta chain) was recovered during a study of cytomegalovirus exposure and HLA in healthy donors. The germline CDR1 and CDR2 sequences are LGHNA and YNFKEQ. The CDR3 loop spans 17 amino acids. V lost 3 bases to trimming and J lost 9 bases; unmatched junction nucleotides: 9. The data were produced by immunoSEQ multiplex PCR, yet TCRdb's version contains in-frame clones alone and is incomplete. The sample lists about 200,000 clones; 86% were seen once. This chain connects TRBV4-2 to TRBJ2-1; 15 positions match TRBD2. This clonotype was sampled from a woman aged 18 to 35 in good health and CMV-seronegative. The sequenced sample was PBMCs. In DNA form, the CDR3 reads TGTGCCAGCAGCCAGGGGTCCGGGACTAGCGGGGGGCTTGAGCAGTTCTTC. Amino acid sequence: CASSQGSGTSGGLEQFF.